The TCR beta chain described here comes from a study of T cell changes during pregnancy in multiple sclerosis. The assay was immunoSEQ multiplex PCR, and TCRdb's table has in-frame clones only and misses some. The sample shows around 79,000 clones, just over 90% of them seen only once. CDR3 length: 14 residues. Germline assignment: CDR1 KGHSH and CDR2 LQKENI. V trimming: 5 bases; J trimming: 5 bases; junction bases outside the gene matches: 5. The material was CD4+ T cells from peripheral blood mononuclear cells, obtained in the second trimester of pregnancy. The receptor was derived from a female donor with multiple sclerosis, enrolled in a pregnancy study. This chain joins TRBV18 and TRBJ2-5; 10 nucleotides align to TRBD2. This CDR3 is CASSTPGLAETQYF. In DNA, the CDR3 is TGTGCCAGCTCAACTCCGGGACTAGCGGAGACCCAGTACTTC. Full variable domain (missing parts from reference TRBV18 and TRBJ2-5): NAGVMQNPRHLVRRRGQEARLRCSPMKGHSHVYWYRQLPEEGLKFMVYLQKENIIDESGMPKERFSAEFPKEGPSILRIQQVVRGDSAAYFCASSTPGLAETQYFGPGTRLLVL.